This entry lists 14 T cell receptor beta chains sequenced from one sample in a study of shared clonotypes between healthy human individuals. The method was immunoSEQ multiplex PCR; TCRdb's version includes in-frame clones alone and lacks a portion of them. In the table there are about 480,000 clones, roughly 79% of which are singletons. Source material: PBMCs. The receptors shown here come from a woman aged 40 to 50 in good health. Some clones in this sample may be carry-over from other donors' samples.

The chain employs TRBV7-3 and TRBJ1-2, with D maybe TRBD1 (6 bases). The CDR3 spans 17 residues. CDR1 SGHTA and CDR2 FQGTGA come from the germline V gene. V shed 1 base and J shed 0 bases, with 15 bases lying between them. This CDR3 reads CASSLRGRGYPNYGYTF. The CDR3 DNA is TGTGCCAGCAGCTTAAGGGGCAGGGGATACCCTAACTATGGCTACACCTTC.

CDR3 nucleotide sequence: TGTGCCAGCAGCCAACGGACAGGCTACGAGCAGTACTTC. Residues: CASSQRTGYEQYF. The chain joins TRBV7-2 to TRBJ2-7; TRBD1 matches at 7 bases. CDR3 length equals 13 residues. In germline, CDR1 is SGHTA, CDR2 FQGNSA. V shed 5 bases and J 3 bases; nucleotides not matched to a gene: 4.

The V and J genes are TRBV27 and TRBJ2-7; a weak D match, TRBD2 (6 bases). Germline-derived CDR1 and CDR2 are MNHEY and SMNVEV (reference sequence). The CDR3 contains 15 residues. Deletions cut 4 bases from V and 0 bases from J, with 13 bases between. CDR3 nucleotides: TGTGCCAGCAGTTCCCCTTCGGGGGACTCCTACGAGCAGTACTTC. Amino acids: CASSSPSGDSYEQYF.

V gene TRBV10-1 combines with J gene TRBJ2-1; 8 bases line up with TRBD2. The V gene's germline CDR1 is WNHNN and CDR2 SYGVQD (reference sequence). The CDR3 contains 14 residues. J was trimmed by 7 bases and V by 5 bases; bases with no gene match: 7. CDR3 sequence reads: CASSPSGSQNEQFF. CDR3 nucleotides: TGCGCCAGCAGTCCAAGCGGGAGTCAGAATGAGCAGTTCTTC.

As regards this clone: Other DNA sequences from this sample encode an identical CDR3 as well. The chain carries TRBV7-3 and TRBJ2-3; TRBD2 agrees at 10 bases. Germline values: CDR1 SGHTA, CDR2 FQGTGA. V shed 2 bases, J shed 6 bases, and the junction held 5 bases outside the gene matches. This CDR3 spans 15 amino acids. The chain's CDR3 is CASSLSSGRADTQYF. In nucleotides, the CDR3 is TGTGCCAGCAGCTTATCCAGCGGGAGGGCGGATACGCAGTATTTT. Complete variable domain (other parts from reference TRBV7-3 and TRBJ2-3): GAGVSQTPSNKVTEKGKYVELRCDPISGHTALYWYRQSLGQGPEFLIYFQGTGAADDSGLPNDRFFAVRPEGSVSTLKIQRTERGDSAVYLCASSLSSGRADTQYFGPGTRLTVL.

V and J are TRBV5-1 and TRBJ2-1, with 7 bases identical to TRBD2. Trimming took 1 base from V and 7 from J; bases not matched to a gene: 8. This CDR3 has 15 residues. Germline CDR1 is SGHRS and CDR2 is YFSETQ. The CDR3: CASSLWGGRGNEQFF. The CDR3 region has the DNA TGCGCCAGCAGCTTGTGGGGCGGGAGAGGGAATGAGCAGTTCTTC. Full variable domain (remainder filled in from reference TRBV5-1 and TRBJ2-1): KAGVTQTPRYLIKTRGQQVTLSCSPISGHRSVSWYQQTPGQGLQFLFEYFSETQRNKGNFPGRFSGRQFSNSRSEMNVSTLELGDSALYLCASSLWGGRGNEQFFGPGTRLTVL.

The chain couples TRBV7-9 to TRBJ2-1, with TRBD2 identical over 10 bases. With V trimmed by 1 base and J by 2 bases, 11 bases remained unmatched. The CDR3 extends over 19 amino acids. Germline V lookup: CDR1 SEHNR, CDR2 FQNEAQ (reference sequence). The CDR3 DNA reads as TGTGCCAGCAGCTTAGACTGGACTAGCGGAGGGGGAGCCTACAATGAGCAGTTCTTC. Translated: CASSLDWTSGGGAYNEQFF.

CDR3 nucleotide sequence: TGTGCCAGCAGTGGTCCAACTAGCGGGGAAACCTACGAGCAGTACTTC. Translation gives CASSGPTSGETYEQYF. This chain connects TRBV25-1 to TRBJ2-5, with TRBD2 matching over 10 bases. The end of the DNA fits TRBJ2-7 better, so the J call may be wrong. Germline CDR1 reads MGHDK; CDR2 reads SYGVNS. The CDR3 runs to 16 residues.

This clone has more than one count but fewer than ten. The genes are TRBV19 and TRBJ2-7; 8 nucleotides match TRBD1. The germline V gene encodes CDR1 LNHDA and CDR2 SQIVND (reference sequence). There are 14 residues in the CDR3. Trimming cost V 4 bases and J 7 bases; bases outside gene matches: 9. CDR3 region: CASSTRDRRGEQYF. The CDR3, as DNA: TGTGCCAGTAGTACACGGGACAGGCGTGGGGAGCAGTACTTC.

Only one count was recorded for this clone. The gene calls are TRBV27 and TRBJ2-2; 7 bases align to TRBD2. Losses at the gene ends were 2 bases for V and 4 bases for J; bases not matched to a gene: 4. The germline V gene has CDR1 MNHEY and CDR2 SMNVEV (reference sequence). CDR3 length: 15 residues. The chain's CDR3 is CASSLRGRATGELFF. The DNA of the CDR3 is TGTGCCAGCAGTTTACGAGGGAGGGCCACCGGGGAGCTGTTTTTT.

CDR3 nucleotide sequence: TGTGCCAGCAGCGTGGGACTAGCGGGAGTCCGGACCGGGGAGCTGTTTTTT. As protein: CASSVGLAGVRTGELFF. The rearrangement links TRBV5-4 to TRBJ2-2; TRBD2 matches at 14 bases. The CDR3 covers 17 residues. With V trimmed by 4 bases and J by 5 bases, 7 bases remained unmatched. Germline V gives CDR1 SGHNT, CDR2 YYREEE (reference sequence).

The CDR3 loop is CASSWGQGDREQYF. The CDR3 nucleotides read TGTGCCAGCAGCTGGGGGCAGGGGGATCGCGAGCAGTACTTC. The genes are TRBV5-4 and TRBJ2-5; 7 positions match TRBD1. The last part of the DNA fits TRBJ2-7 better; the J call may be wrong. The CDR3 has 14 residues. Per germline, CDR1 SGHNT and CDR2 YYREEE (reference sequence).

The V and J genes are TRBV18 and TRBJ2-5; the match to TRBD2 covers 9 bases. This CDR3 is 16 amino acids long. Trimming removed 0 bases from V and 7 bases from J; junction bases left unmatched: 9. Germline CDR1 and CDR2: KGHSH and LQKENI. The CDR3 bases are TGTGCCAGCTCACCACCGGCGGGAGGGCCCTTGGGGACCCAGTACTTC. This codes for CASSPPAGGPLGTQYF.

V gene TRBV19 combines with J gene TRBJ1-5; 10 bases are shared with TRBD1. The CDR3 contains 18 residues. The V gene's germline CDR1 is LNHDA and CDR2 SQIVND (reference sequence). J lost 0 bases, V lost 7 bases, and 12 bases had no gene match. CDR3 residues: CASKITPTGGHSNQPQHF. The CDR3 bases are TGTGCCAGTAAAATAACGCCGACAGGGGGCCATAGCAATCAGCCCCAGCATTTT.